The 9 T cell receptor beta chains below were found in one sample sequenced in a study of T cells in Graves' hyperthyroidism and ophthalmopathy. Researchers took RNA transcripts and amplified the TCR beta CDR3 regions from them. The primer set for the first-round RT-PCR of the TCR CDR3 was HTBI. TCRdb used MiXCR to reprocess the multiplex PCR reads, holding one entry per CDR3 protein. The sample yields under 450,000 distinct CDR3 sequences, 15% to 18% seen once. The source material was blood. These receptors were collected from a young woman with Graves' hyperthyroidism.

In its sample, this clonotype was seen many times. The V gene is TRBV12-3 or TRBV12-4, the J gene TRBJ1-2; D is ambiguous. CDR3 length equals 14 residues. Trimming shortened V by 3 bases and J by 4 bases, and 12 bases separated the two germline ends. DNA of the CDR3: TGTGCCAGCAGTTTTAGCGACGGATTCTATGGCTACACCTTC. It codes for CASSFSDGFYGYTF.

The chain carries TRBV2 and TRBJ2-5; D unclear. V gave up 4 bases and J gave up 2 bases, with 11 bases separating them. The CDR3 sequence is 14 residues long. Germline V gives CDR1 SNHLY, CDR2 FYNNEI. DNA for the CDR3: TGTGCCAGCAGTGTTGGTCGGATTCAAGAGACCCAGTACTTC. It codes for CASSVGRIQETQYF. The whole variable domain, filled in from reference TRBV2 and TRBJ2-5, reads EPEVTQTPSHQVTQMGQEVILRCVPISNHLYFYWYRQILGQKVEFLVSFYNNEISEKSEIFDDQFSVERPDGSNFTLKIRSTKLEDSAMYFCASSVGRIQETQYFGPGTRLLVL.

Turning to this clonotype: Just one base apart from a much larger clone, this may be a read error. The chain recombines TRBV3-1 with TRBJ2-7; D not resolved. The CDR3 totals 12 residues. V was pared by 4 bases and J by 3 bases, with 7 bases between. CDR1 and CDR2 from the germline V gene are LGHDT and YNNKEL (reference sequence). For the CDR3, the DNA is TGTGCCAGCAGCCTCTCTTACTACGAGCAGTACTTC. Encoded protein: CASSLSYYEQYF.

This clonotype has more than one count but fewer than ten. The chain carries TRBV18 and TRBJ2-3, with 8 positions matching TRBD2. This CDR3 has 18 amino acids. Germline V lookup: CDR1 KGHSH, CDR2 LQKENI. Trimming took 4 bases from V and 1 from J; bases not matched to a gene: 13. CDR3 coding DNA: TGTGCCAGCTCACGCTGGGCCGCGGGGGGCGAAGGCACAGATACGCAGTATTTT. Its protein product is CASSRWAAGGEGTDTQYF.

At least ten counts were recorded for this clonotype. The chain joins TRBV6-1 to TRBJ1-6, with 9 bases fitting TRBD1. There are 14 residues in the CDR3. CDR1 and CDR2 (germline): MNHNS, SASEGT. With V trimmed by 6 bases and J by 9 bases, 6 bases remained unmatched. CDR3 sequence: CASRPGQGGSPLHF. For the CDR3, the DNA is TGTGCCAGCAGGCCGGGACAGGGTGGTTCACCCCTCCACTTT.

This clonotype was counted between two and nine times. This chain joins TRBV11-3 and TRBJ2-1; D gene uncertain. CDR3 length equals 17 residues. Looked up from germline, CDR1 is SGHNT and CDR2 is YENEEA. V was clipped by 7 bases and J by 7 bases, with 26 bases between them. CDR3 region: CASTHNPGLLIGNEQFF. In nucleotides, the CDR3 is TGTGCCAGCACCCACAATCCGGGCCTCCTCATTGGAAATGAGCAGTTCTTC.

The chain uses TRBV29-1 and TRBJ2-5; TRBD1 aligns across 8 bases. This CDR3 comprises 13 residues. The germline gives CDR1 SQVTM, CDR2 ANQGSEA. The V and J ends lost 7 bases and 2 bases, in that order; junction bases with no gene match: 6. The CDR3 sequence: CSAAGGWQETQYF. CDR3 nucleotides: TGCAGCGCCGCAGGGGGCTGGCAAGAGACCCAGTACTTC.

Note on this clonotype: One base away lies a much larger clone, so this may be a sequencing read error. This sequence joins TRBV9 and TRBJ2-2; 7 nucleotides match TRBD2. The CDR3 is 15 amino acids. Germline values: CDR1 SGDLS, CDR2 YYNGEE. Germline trimming cut 3 bases from V and 5 bases from J; bases unmatched to any gene: 7. Here the CDR3 reads CASSAKGTTTGELFF. CDR3 coding DNA: TGTGCCAGCAGCGCTAAGGGGACTACGACCGGGGAGCTGTTTTTT.

This clonotype was counted only a few times. This sequence joins TRBV5-8 and TRBJ1-6; 8 nucleotides line up with TRBD1. This CDR3 comprises 15 residues. CDR1 SGHTS and CDR2 YDEGEE come from the germline V gene. With V trimmed by 3 bases and J by 7 bases, 6 bases remained unmatched. The CDR3 DNA follows: TGTGCCAGCAGCTGGGCAGGGGGCTTGAATTCACCCCTCCACTTT. It specifies CASSWAGGLNSPLHF.